These 3 T cell receptor beta chains came from one sample sequenced in a study of blood T cell repertoires in COVID-19. Assay used: immunoSEQ multiplex PCR; TCRdb lists only in-frame clones, some missing. The sample has more than 100,000 clones; 75% to 90% are singletons. Sample: peripheral blood. These receptors came from a man over 45 with active or convalescent COVID-19.

The chain carries TRBV19 and TRBJ1-2, with no clear D. The CDR3 covers 15 residues. Trimming stripped 4 bases from V and 4 bases from J, with 16 bases between. Per the germline V gene, CDR1 is LNHDA and CDR2 is SQIVND (reference sequence). The CDR3 reads CASSTRRIELYGYTF. CDR3 in DNA: TGTGCCAGTAGTACTCGGAGAATAGAGCTCTATGGCTACACCTTC.

The chain couples TRBV19 to TRBJ2-1; 10 bases agree with TRBD2. CDR1 LNHDA and CDR2 SQIVND come from the germline V gene (reference sequence). V was pared by 3 bases and J by 8 bases, with 7 bases of the junction left unmatched. CDR3 length: 15 residues. DNA of the CDR3: TGTGCCAGTAGTATTGCAGCGGGAGGGCGGTATGAGCAGTTCTTC. It specifies CASSIAAGGRYEQFF.

The chain uses TRBV5-1 and TRBJ2-5, with 7 bases aligning to TRBD1. This CDR3 has 13 amino acids. Germline V gene lookup returns CDR1 SGHRS and CDR2 YFSETQ. The V and J ends lost 4 bases and 2 bases, in that order; junction bases with no gene match: 2. CDR3 sequence (DNA): TGCGCCAGCAGCCAGGGACAGCAAGAGACCCAGTACTTC. Translated, it gives CASSQGQQETQYF.